These T cell receptor beta chains were read from a single sample in a study of shared clonotypes between healthy human individuals. The table came from immunoSEQ multiplex PCR; TCRdb's copy has only in-frame clones and leaves some out. In the table there are about 1.9 million clones, 93% of which are singletons. The sequencing input was naive CD8+ T cells from PBMCs. The receptors were gathered from a man between 18 and 35 years old in good health. Some clones in this sample may be carry-over from other donors' samples. The CDR3 runs from the conserved cysteine through the conserved F or W. Each record gives: V gene, D gene, J gene, clone size, CDR3 protein, CDR3 DNA. A D gene is named only where the DNA matches it firmly. A clone size is listed for some rows: how often the clone was seen (once, few, many), or a class if it is expanded.

>TRBV14|NA|TRBJ2-5|NA
CASSPGFEETQYF
TGTGCCAGCAGCCCAGGGTTTGAGGAGACCCAGTACTTC
>TRBV13|TRBD1|TRBJ2-1|NA
CASSPSLKGQEYNEQFF
TGTGCCAGCAGCCCGAGCCTAAAGGGACAGGAATACAATGAGCAGTTCTTC
>TRBV5-1|TRBD1|TRBJ1-1|NA
CASSYGQGANTEAFF
TGCGCCAGCAGCTACGGACAGGGGGCGAACACTGAAGCTTTCTTT
>TRBV27|NA|TRBJ2-7|few
CASSFGNEQYF
TGTGCCAGCAGTTTTGGGAACGAGCAGTACTTC
>TRBV5-6|TRBD2|TRBJ2-7|NA
CASSLASRGSLTYEQYF
TGTGCCAGCAGCTTGGCCTCCCGCGGGAGTCTCACCTACGAGCAGTACTTC
>TRBV27|NA|TRBJ2-7|NA
CASSLQGASYEQYF
TGTGCCAGCAGTTTACAGGGAGCGTCCTACGAGCAGTACTTC
>TRBV9|TRBD2|TRBJ2-7|once
CASSLSTGGTREQYF
TGTGCCAGCAGCCTCTCGACGGGAGGCACTAGGGAGCAGTACTTC
>TRBV7-6|TRBD1|TRBJ2-7|once
CASSLITGGGEQYF
TGTGCCAGCAGCTTAATAACAGGGGGCGGCGAGCAGTACTTC
>TRBV7-9|NA|TRBJ1-2|once
CASQATRDKYGYTF
TGTGCCAGCCAAGCAACCAGGGACAAATATGGCTACACCTTC
>TRBV10-3|TRBD2|TRBJ2-2|NA
CAISTPSGRMFRGTGELFF
TGTGCCATCAGTACCCCTAGCGGGAGGATGTTCCGGGGCACCGGGGAGCTGTTTTTT
>TRBV9|TRBD2|TRBJ2-3|once
CASSVAGGNTDTQYF
TGTGCCAGCAGCGTAGCGGGGGGGAACACAGATACGCAGTATTTT
>TRBV15|TRBD2|TRBJ2-1|NA
CATSRDRASGMGYNEQFF
TGTGCCACCAGCAGAGATAGGGCTAGCGGGATGGGTTACAATGAGCAGTTCTTC
>TRBV4-1|NA|TRBJ1-1|NA
CASSPPRGTGTEAFF
TGCGCCAGCAGCCCGCCCCGAGGAACGGGCACTGAAGCTTTCTTT
>TRBV18|NA|TRBJ2-1|NA
CASSPLIGNSEDNEQFF
TGTGCCAGCTCACCACTAATCGGTAATAGCGAGGACAATGAGCAGTTCTTC
>TRBV7-8|NA|TRBJ2-7|NA
CASPPGFSSYEQYF
TGTGCCAGCCCTCCCGGCTTCAGCTCCTACGAGCAGTACTTC
>TRBV19|NA|TRBJ2-7|once
CASSPDLSYEQYF
TGTGCCAGTAGTCCGGATCTCTCCTACGAGCAGTACTTC
>TRBV11-2|TRBD1|TRBJ2-7|NA
CASSLAGGGTEGSYEQYF
TGTGCCAGCAGCTTAGCAGGGGGCGGGACGGAGGGCTCCTACGAGCAGTACTTC
>TRBV5-1|TRBD2|TRBJ2-2|NA
CASSLARESVTGELFF
TGCGCCAGCAGCTTGGCGCGGGAGAGTGTCACCGGGGAGCTGTTTTTT
>TRBV6-1|TRBD1|TRBJ2-7|NA
CASRDRGSYEQYF
TGTGCCAGCCGGGACAGGGGATCCTACGAGCAGTACTTC
>TRBV29-1|NA|TRBJ2-1|NA
CSVSPQGRAYNEQFF
TGCAGCGTTTCGCCTCAGGGCCGAGCTTACAATGAGCAGTTCTTC
>TRBV25-1|NA|TRBJ2-1|NA
CASSDSANEQFF
TGTGCCAGCAGTGACAGCGCAAATGAGCAGTTCTTC
>TRBV6-5|NA|TRBJ1-5|NA
CASSTSSGQPQHF
TGTGCCAGCAGTACGTCTAGTGGTCAGCCCCAGCATTTT
>TRBV11-3|NA|TRBJ2-1|NA
CASSSLGDEQFF
TGTGCCAGCAGCTCCCTAGGCGATGAGCAGTTCTTC
>TRBV27|NA|TRBJ1-1|NA
CASSLIGGNTEAFF
TGTGCCAGCAGTCTAATAGGGGGGAACACTGAAGCTTTCTTT
>TRBV4-3|NA|TRBJ2-7|once
CASSQGVTSAYEQYF
TGCGCCAGCAGCCAAGGAGTCACATCGGCCTACGAGCAGTACTTC
>TRBV5-4|NA|TRBJ2-1|NA
CASSSSPLSKNEQFF
TGTGCCAGCAGCTCAAGCCCCCTTAGCAAGAATGAGCAGTTCTTC
>TRBV2|TRBD2|TRBJ2-7|NA
CASRLGLGTPYEQYF
TGTGCCAGCAGGCTGGGACTAGGAACGCCCTACGAGCAGTACTTC
>TRBV7-2|TRBD2|TRBJ2-2|NA
CASSLSGDGRIPYTGELFF
TGTGCCAGCAGCTTAAGTGGTGACGGGAGGATCCCGTACACCGGGGAGCTGTTTTTT
>TRBV27|NA|TRBJ2-7|NA
CASSLALSYEQYF
TGTGCCAGCAGTTTAGCCCTGTCCTACGAGCAGTACTTC
>TRBV28|NA|TRBJ1-1|once
CASRTGKGGNTEAFF
TGTGCCAGCAGGACCGGTAAGGGGGGCAACACTGAAGCTTTCTTT
>TRBV6-6|TRBD2|TRBJ2-7|NA
CASSQEGSGFAYEQYF
TGTGCCAGCAGCCAGGAGGGTAGCGGGTTTGCCTACGAGCAGTACTTC
>TRBV15|NA|TRBJ1-1|NA
CATSRDARVHTEAFF
TGTGCCACCAGCAGAGACGCCAGGGTCCACACTGAAGCTTTCTTT
>TRBV7-6|NA|TRBJ2-7|NA
CASSSRGRDEQYF
TGTGCCAGCAGCTCCCGGGGCAGGGACGAGCAGTACTTC
>TRBV29-1|TRBD2|TRBJ2-2|NA
CSVRTSGSGTGELFF
TGCAGCGTACGGACTAGCGGGAGTGGCACCGGGGAGCTGTTTTTT
>TRBV15|NA|TRBJ2-4|NA
CATSRVSWELERVSKNIQYF
TGTGCCACCAGCAGAGTCAGCTGGGAACTAGAACGGGTTTCCAAAAACATTCAGTACTTC